A selection of T cell receptor beta chains follows, all from one sample in a study of early T cells in non-severe SARS-CoV-2 infection. TCRdb reprocessed the 5' RACE reads with MiXCR, giving one entry per CDR3 protein. The sample has approximately 89,000 distinct CDR3 sequences; 11% to 15% are singletons. The sequencing input was whole blood. The source is an adult who was a healthcare worker with PCR-confirmed SARS-CoV-2 infection or an uninfected control (not recorded which). Both conserved end residues are part of each CDR3. D genes are given only for firm matches. Size values are once, few and many counts, or a class for expanded clones, and some rows have none.

CDR3 DNA	CDR3 protein	clone size	V gene	J gene	D gene
TGTGCCAGCAGCCCCCAAAGGGCAACTAATGAAAAACTGTTTTTT	CASSPQRATNEKLFF	-	TRBV7-9	TRBJ1-4	-
TGTGCCAGCAGCATGGACAGCTCACCCCTCCACTTT	CASSMDSSPLHF	-	TRBV28	TRBJ1-6	-
TGTGCCAGCAGCACAAACCCCTACGAGCAGTACTTC	CASSTNPYEQYF	-	TRBV5-6	TRBJ2-7	-
TGTGCCAGCAGACGGGGGCCAGGCGGCGAGCAGTACTTC	CASRRGPGGEQYF	-	TRBV2	TRBJ2-7	-
TGTGCCACCCTGACAGGGGTCAGCAATGAGCAGTTCTTC	CATLTGVSNEQFF	many	TRBV10-3	TRBJ2-1	TRBD1
TGTGCCAGCAGCTACGCCCCGGGCGAGCAGTACTTC	CASSYAPGEQYF	-	TRBV7-2	TRBJ2-7	-
TGTGCCAGCAGCGCAACAGGGGATAGCTCCTACAATGAGCAGTTCTTC	CASSATGDSSYNEQFF	few	TRBV9	TRBJ2-1	TRBD1
TGTGCCAGTAGCGGAGGACCGGGTCTTTCCGGGTATGAGCAGTTCTTC	CASSGGPGLSGYEQFF	-	TRBV19	TRBJ2-1	-
TGTGCCAGCAGCCCGGGACTAGAGGACAATGAGCAGTTCTTC	CASSPGLEDNEQFF	few	TRBV7-8	TRBJ2-1	TRBD2
TGTGCCAGCAGCCACACAGATACGCAGTATTTT	CASSHTDTQYF	many	TRBV5-1	TRBJ2-3	-
TGTGCCAGCAGCTCCCGGACAGGGGGGGACGGAGCTTTCTTT	CASSSRTGGDGAFF	-	TRBV7-2	TRBJ1-1	TRBD1
TGTGCCAGCAGCCCCCCCACCTCTGGGGCCAACGTCCTGACTTTC	CASSPPTSGANVLTF	-	TRBV7-3	TRBJ2-6	-
TGTGCCAGCAGCGTACTAGCGGGAGGGCGTTCAGATACGCAGTATTTT	CASSVLAGGRSDTQYF	-	TRBV6-1	TRBJ2-3	TRBD2
TGTGCCAGTAGTAGACAGGGACCCGTCTCTAATGAAAAACTGTTTTTT	CASSRQGPVSNEKLFF	few	TRBV19	TRBJ1-4	TRBD1
TGTGCCAGCAGTTCCGGACAGTCCTACGAGCAGTACTTC	CASSSGQSYEQYF	many	TRBV6-5	TRBJ2-7	-
TGTGCCAGCAGCACACTAGCGGGACCCTCCTACGAGCAGTACTTC	CASSTLAGPSYEQYF	-	TRBV7-2	TRBJ2-7	TRBD2
TGCAGCGTTGATCTGGGCGTCCAAGAGACCCAGTACTTC	CSVDLGVQETQYF	-	TRBV29-1	TRBJ2-5	-
TGTGCCAGCAGCTTAAGGCCTATTGGGGGGGTAACGAACAATGAGCAGTTCTTC	CASSLRPIGGVTNNEQFF	-	TRBV7-8	TRBJ2-1	TRBD2
TGCAGCGTTGATGGCGGGAACACAGATACGCAGTATTTT	CSVDGGNTDTQYF	few	TRBV29-1	TRBJ2-3	-
TGTGCCAGCTCACCAGGGGTAACTGAAGCTTTCTTT	CASSPGVTEAFF	many	TRBV18	TRBJ1-1	-
TGCAGTGCTAGATATTCTCCCTTTGGGGTTAGGAACACCGGGGAGCTGTTTTTT	CSARYSPFGVRNTGELFF	few	TRBV20-1	TRBJ2-2	-
TGTGCTAGTGGCAAAGGGGGCACTAATGAAAAACTGTTTTTT	CASGKGGTNEKLFF	-	TRBV12-5	TRBJ1-4	TRBD1
TGTGCCAGCAGCCAAGCTTGGCAGGAGGGATACAATGAGCAGTTCTTC	CASSQAWQEGYNEQFF	once	TRBV4-2	TRBJ2-1	-
TGCGCCAGCAGTTCGGCAGGCCCCAACTACGAGCAGTACTTC	CASSSAGPNYEQYF	-	TRBV5-1	TRBJ2-7	-
TGTGCCAGCAGCTTGTCCACCACCAGGGAGACCCAGTACTTC	CASSLSTTRETQYF	many	TRBV5-4	TRBJ2-5	-
TGTGCCAGCAGACCCGGGACAGGGGGTTCAGGGCATAATTCACCCCTCCACTTT	CASRPGTGGSGHNSPLHF	few	TRBV27	TRBJ1-6	TRBD1
TGTGCCAGCTCGCTCACTAGCGGGAGAGAGACCCAGTACTTC	CASSLTSGRETQYF	-	TRBV18	TRBJ2-5	TRBD2
TGTGCCAGCAGCCCGATGGACAGGGAGTACTTC	CASSPMDREYF	-	TRBV7-9	TRBJ2-7	TRBD1
TGTGCCAGCTCGCCTCCCGGAGGGGGCGCGGAGACCCAGTACTTC	CASSPPGGGAETQYF	many	TRBV18	TRBJ2-5	-
TGCAGTGCCGCGGGACAGGGGGTGAGCAATCAGCCCCAGCATTTT	CSAAGQGVSNQPQHF	few	TRBV20-1	TRBJ1-5	TRBD1
TGCGCCAGCAGCCACGAAGATGGAAACACCATATATTTT	CASSHEDGNTIYF	many	TRBV5-1	TRBJ1-3	-
TGTGCCAGCAGCCAATCCGTGACACGGTACAATGAGCAGTTCTTC	CASSQSVTRYNEQFF	many	TRBV3-1	TRBJ2-1	-
TGTGCCACCAGTGATTTCCCCAAGGGAACCTACAATGAGCAGTTCTTC	CATSDFPKGTYNEQFF	-	TRBV24-1	TRBJ2-1	-
TGCGCCAGCAAGAAAAGGGGACCCTACAATGAGCAGTTCTTC	CASKKRGPYNEQFF	-	TRBV10-2	TRBJ2-1	-
TGTGCCAGCAGCTCTATACTAGCGGGAGACACAGATACGCAGTATTTT	CASSSILAGDTDTQYF	many	TRBV7-9	TRBJ2-3	TRBD2
TGTGCCACCGGGGGTCAAGAGACCCAGTACTTC	CATGGQETQYF	few	TRBV6-5	TRBJ2-5	-
TGTGCCAGCAGTTTAACTCTGACAGTCTACGAGCAGTACTTC	CASSLTLTVYEQYF	few	TRBV12-3/TRBV12-4	TRBJ2-7	-
TGTGCCAGCAAGCAGGGGGTTACTGGCTACGAGCAGTACTTC	CASKQGVTGYEQYF	few	TRBV3-1	TRBJ2-7	TRBD1
TGTGCCAGCAGCCCAACCTGGGGGGCAAGCACAGATACGCAGTATTTT	CASSPTWGASTDTQYF	-	TRBV7-3	TRBJ2-3	-
TGCAGCGTTGAGGTACAGGAGAACACTGAAGCTTTCTTT	CSVEVQENTEAFF	-	TRBV29-1	TRBJ1-1	-
TGTGCCAGCAGTGCTGGACAGGGGTTCGAGCAGTTCTTC	CASSAGQGFEQFF	-	TRBV6-4	TRBJ2-1	TRBD1
TGTGCAACTGCTGGGGGGTGGGATGAGCAGTTCTTC	CATAGGWDEQFF	few	TRBV2	TRBJ2-1	-
TGTGCCAGCAGTTCCGGCCCGACTAGCAATCAGCCCCAGCATTTT	CASSSGPTSNQPQHF	many	TRBV28	TRBJ1-5	-
TGCAGCGTTGGGGGACCTCGCACAGATACGCAGTATTTT	CSVGGPRTDTQYF	-	TRBV29-1	TRBJ2-3	-
TGTGCCAGCAGTCCCCAGGACAGGGTAAATGAGCAGTTCTTC	CASSPQDRVNEQFF	few	TRBV28	TRBJ2-1	TRBD1
TGTGCCATCAGTGACTTACAGGGGCCCCACTATGGCTACACCTTC	CAISDLQGPHYGYTF	few	TRBV10-3	TRBJ1-2	TRBD1
TGTGCCAGCAGTTACTCAAGGGAATCTGGGGCCAACGTCCTGACTTTC	CASSYSRESGANVLTF	few	TRBV6-5	TRBJ2-6	-
TGTGCCAGCAGTTGGACAGATACGCAGTATTTT	CASSWTDTQYF	-	TRBV27	TRBJ2-3	-